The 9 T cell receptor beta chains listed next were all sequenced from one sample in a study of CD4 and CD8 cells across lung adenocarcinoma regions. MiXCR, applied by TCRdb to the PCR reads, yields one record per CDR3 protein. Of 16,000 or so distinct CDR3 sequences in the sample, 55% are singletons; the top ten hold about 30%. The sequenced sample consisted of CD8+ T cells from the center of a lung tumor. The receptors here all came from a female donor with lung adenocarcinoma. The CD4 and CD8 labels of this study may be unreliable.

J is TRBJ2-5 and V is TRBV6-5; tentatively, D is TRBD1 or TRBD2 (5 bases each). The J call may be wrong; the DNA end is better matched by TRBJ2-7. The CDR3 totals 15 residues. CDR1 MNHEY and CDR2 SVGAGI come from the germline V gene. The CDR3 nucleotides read TGTGCCAGCAGTTACGCCCCTACTAGGGGATACGAGCAGTACTTC. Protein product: CASSYAPTRGYEQYF.

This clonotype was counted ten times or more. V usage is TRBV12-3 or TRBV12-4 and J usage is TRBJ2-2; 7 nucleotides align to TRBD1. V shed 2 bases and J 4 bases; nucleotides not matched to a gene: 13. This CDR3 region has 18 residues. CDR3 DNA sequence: TGTGCCAGCAGTTTACGTTATCGAGGGGACAGCACCACCGGGGAGCTGTTTTTT. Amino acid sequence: CASSLRYRGDSTTGELFF.

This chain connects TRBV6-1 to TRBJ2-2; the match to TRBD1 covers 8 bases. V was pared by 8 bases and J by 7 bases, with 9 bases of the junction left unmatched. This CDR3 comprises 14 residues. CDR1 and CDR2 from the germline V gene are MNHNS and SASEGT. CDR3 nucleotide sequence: TGTGCCAGCGATCTCAGGGGGCAGGGCGGGGAGCTGTTTTTT. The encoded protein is CASDLRGQGGELFF.

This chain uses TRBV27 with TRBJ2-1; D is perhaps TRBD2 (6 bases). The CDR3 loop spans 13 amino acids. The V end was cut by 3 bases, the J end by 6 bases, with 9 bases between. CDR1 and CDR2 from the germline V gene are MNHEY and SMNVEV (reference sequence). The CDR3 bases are TGTGCCAGCAGTTTTTCCGGGGGCAATGAGCAGTTCTTC. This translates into CASSFSGGNEQFF.

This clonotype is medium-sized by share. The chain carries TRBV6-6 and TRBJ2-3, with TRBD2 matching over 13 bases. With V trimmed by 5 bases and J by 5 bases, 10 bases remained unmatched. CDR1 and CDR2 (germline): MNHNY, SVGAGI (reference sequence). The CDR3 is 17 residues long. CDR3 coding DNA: TGTGCCAGCAGTACTCGGCGGACTAGCGGGGGACGAGATACGCAGTATTTT. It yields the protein CASSTRRTSGGRDTQYF.

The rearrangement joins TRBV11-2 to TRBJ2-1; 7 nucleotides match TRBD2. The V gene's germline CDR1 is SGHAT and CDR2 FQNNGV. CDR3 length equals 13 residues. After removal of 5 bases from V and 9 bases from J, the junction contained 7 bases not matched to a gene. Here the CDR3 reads CASSMAGEVEQFF. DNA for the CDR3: TGTGCCAGCAGCATGGCGGGAGAGGTTGAGCAGTTCTTC.

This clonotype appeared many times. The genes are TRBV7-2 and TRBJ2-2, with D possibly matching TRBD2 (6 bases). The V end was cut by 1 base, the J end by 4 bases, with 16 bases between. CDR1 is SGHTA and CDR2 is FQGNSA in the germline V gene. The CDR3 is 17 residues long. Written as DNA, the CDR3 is TGTGCCAGCAGCTTAGTACTCCGGGGGAGTTCCACCGGGGAGCTGTTTTTT. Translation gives CASSLVLRGSSTGELFF. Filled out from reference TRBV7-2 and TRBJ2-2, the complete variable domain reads GAGVSQSPSNKVTEKGKDVELRCDPISGHTALYWYRQSLGQGLEFLIYFQGNSAPDKSGLPSDRFSAERTGGSVSTLTIQRTQQEDSAVYLCASSLVLRGSSTGELFFGEGSRLTVL.

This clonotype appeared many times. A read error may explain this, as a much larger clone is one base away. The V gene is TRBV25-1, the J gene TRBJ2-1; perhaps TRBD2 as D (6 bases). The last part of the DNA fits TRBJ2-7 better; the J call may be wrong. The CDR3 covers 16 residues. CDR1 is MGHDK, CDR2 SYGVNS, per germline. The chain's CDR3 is CASSYAGLGSYNEQYF. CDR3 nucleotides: TGTGCCAGCTCGTATGCGGGGCTCGGATCCTACAATGAGCAGTACTTC.

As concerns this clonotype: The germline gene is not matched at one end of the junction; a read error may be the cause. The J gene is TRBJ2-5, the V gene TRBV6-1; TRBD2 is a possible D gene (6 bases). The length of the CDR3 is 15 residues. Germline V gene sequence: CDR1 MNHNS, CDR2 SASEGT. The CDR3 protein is CASSPSGRGPDTQYF. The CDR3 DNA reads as TGTGCCAGCAGTCCGAGCGGGCGGGGACCAGATACCCAGTATTTC.